The clone carrying this T cell receptor beta chain appeared a single time. The protocol was immunoSEQ multiplex PCR, while the TCRdb copy is restricted to in-frame clones and leaves out a portion. The sample holds some 1,900,000 clones; roughly 95% are singletons and the top ten take 1.2%. CD45RO-negative CD8 cells positively selected for CCR7 made up the naive population, which excluded terminally differentiated effector memory CD45RA+ cells. The CDR3 totals 14 residues. Germline V CDR1 and CDR2: SGHDT, YYEEEE. Trimming took 1 base from V and 3 from J, leaving 11 bases between them. The sample comes from a study of shared clonotypes between healthy human individuals.

Source material: naive CD8+ T cells sorted from blood. The origin of this receptor is a man younger than 35 in good health. V is TRBV5-6 and J is TRBJ2-7, with D unresolved. The CDR3 loop reads CASSLWQLVYEQYF. Written as DNA, the CDR3 is TGTGCCAGCAGCTTGTGGCAGTTAGTCTACGAGCAGTACTTC.